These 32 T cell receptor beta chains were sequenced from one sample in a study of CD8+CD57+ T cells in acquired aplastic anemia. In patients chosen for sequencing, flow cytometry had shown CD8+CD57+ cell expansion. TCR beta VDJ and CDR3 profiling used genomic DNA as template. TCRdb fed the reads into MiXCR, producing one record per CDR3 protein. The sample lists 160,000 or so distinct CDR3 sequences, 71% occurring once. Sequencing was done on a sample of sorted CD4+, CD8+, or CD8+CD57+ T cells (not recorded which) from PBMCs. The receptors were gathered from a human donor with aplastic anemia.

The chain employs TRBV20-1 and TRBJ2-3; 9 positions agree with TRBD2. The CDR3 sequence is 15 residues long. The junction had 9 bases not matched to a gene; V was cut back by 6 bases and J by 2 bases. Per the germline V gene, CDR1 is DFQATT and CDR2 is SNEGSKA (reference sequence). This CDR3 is CSAPEAGGYTDTQYF. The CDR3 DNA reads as TGCAGTGCCCCAGAAGCGGGAGGATACACAGATACGCAGTATTTT.

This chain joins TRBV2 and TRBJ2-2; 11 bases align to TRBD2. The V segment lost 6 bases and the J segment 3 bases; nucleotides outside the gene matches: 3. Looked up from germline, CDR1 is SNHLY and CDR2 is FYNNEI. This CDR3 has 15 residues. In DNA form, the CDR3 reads TGTGCCAGCAGCGGGACTAGCGGTTACACCGGGGAGCTGTTTTTT. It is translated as CASSGTSGYTGELFF.

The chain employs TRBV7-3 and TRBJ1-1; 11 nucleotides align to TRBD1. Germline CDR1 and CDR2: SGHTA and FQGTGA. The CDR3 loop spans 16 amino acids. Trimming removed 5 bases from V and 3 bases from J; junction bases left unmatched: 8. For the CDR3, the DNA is TGTGCCAGCAGCCTCGGACAGGGGGCAATGGACACTGAAGCTTTCTTT. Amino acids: CASSLGQGAMDTEAFF.

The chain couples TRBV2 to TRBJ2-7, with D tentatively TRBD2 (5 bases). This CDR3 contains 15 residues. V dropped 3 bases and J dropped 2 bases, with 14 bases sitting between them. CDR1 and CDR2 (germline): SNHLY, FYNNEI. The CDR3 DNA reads TGTGCCAGCAGTGACAATGCGGGCTCTACCTACGAGCAGTACTTC. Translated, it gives CASSDNAGSTYEQYF.

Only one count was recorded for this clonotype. This CDR3 is CASIRGTYEQYF. The DNA of the CDR3 is TGTGCCAGCATCAGGGGCACCTACGAGCAGTACTTC. V gene TRBV2 combines with J gene TRBJ2-7; D might be TRBD1 (6 bases). There are 12 residues in the CDR3. CDR1 is SNHLY and CDR2 is FYNNEI in the germline V gene. The V end was cut by 7 bases, the J end by 2 bases, with 9 bases between.

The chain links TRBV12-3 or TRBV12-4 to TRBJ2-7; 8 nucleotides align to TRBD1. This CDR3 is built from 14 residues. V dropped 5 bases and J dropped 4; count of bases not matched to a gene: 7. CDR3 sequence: CASSTGQGWYEQYF. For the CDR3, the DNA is TGTGCCAGCAGTACCGGACAGGGATGGTACGAGCAGTACTTC.

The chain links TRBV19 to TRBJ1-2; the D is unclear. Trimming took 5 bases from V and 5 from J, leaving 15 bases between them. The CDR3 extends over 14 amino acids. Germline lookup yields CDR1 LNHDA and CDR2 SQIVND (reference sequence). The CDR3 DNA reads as TGTGCCAGTAGTCAGACACGGTCTCCTTATGGCTACACCTTC. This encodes CASSQTRSPYGYTF.

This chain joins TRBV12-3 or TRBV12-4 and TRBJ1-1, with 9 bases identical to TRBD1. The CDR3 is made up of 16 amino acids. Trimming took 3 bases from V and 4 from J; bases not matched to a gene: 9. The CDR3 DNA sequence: TGTGCCAGCAGTTTTCACAGGGGGCGACGGAGCACTGAAGCTTTCTTT. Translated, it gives CASSFHRGRRSTEAFF.

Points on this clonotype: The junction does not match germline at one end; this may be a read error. The CDR3 region is CATQIGDSYNGQFF. DNA of the CDR3: TGTGCCACCCAAATAGGAGACTCCTACAATGGGCAGTTCTTC. The V call is TRBV10-3, the J call TRBJ2-1; D not certain. Germline loops: CDR1 ENHRY, CDR2 SYGVKD. The CDR3 sequence is 14 residues long.

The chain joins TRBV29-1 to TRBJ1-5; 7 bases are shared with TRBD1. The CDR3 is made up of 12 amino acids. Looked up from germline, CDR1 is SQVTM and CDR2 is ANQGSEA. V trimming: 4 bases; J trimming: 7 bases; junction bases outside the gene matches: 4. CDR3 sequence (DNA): TGCAGCGTTGGAGGGGGCGGACAGCCCCAGCATTTT. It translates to CSVGGGGQPQHF.

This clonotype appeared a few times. The CDR3 coding sequence is TGTGCCGGTGGGGTGGGTTCACCCCTCCACTTT. Protein product: CAGGVGSPLHF. The chain recombines TRBV10-3 with TRBJ1-6; no reliable D call. With 11 bases removed from V and 9 bases from J, the gap between germline ends came to 11 bases. The CDR3 is made up of 11 amino acids. Germline CDR1 is ENHRY and CDR2 is SYGVKD.

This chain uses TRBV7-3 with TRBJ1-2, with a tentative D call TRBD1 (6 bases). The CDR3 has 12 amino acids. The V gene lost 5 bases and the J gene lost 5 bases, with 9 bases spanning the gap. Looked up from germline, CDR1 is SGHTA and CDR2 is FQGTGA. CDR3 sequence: CASSAQGYGYTF. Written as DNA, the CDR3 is TGTGCCAGCAGCGCACAGGGTTATGGCTACACCTTC.

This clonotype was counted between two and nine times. The CDR3 loop reads CASTSQGGDYGYTF. The CDR3 nucleotides read TGTGCCAGCACTTCACAAGGGGGGGACTATGGCTACACCTTC. This sequence joins TRBV2 and TRBJ1-2, with a weak D call TRBD1 (6 bases). The CDR3 sequence is 14 residues long. Germline V lookup: CDR1 SNHLY, CDR2 FYNNEI. V was trimmed by 7 bases and J by 3 bases, leaving 15 bases between them.

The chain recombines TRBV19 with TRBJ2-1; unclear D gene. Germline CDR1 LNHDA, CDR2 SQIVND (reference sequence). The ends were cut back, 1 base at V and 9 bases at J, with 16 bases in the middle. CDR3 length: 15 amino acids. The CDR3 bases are TGTGCCAGTAGTATAGCCCGGTTATCGAACACTGAGCAGTTCTTC. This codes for CASSIARLSNTEQFF.

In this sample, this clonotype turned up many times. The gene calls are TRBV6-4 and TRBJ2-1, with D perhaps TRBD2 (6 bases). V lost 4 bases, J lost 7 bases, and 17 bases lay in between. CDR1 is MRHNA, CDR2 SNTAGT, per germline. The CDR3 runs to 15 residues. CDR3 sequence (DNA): TGTGCCAGCAGTGCTTCGTCCGGGAGTGGGAATGAGCAGTTCTTC. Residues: CASSASSGSGNEQFF.

The CDR3 loop is CSASRAAWGYTF. The CDR3 DNA reads TGCAGTGCTAGTCGGGCCGCATGGGGCTACACCTTC. The chain recombines TRBV20-1 with TRBJ1-2; unclear D gene. The CDR3 loop spans 12 amino acids. V gave up 3 bases and J gave up 8 bases, with 13 bases separating them. The V gene's germline CDR1 is DFQATT and CDR2 SNEGSKA (reference sequence).

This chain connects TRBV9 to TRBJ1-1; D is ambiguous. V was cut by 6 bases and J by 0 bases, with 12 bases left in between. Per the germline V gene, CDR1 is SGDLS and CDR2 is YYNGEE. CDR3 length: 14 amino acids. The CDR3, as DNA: TGTGCCAGCACCCCGACCGGCCTGAACACTGAAGCTTTCTTT. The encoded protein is CASTPTGLNTEAFF. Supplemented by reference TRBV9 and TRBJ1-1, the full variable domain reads DSGVTQTPKHLITATGQRVTLRCSPRSGDLSVYWYQQSLDQGLQFLIQYYNGEERAKGNILERFSAQQFPDLHSELNLSSLELGDSALYFCASTPTGLNTEAFFGQGTRLTVV.

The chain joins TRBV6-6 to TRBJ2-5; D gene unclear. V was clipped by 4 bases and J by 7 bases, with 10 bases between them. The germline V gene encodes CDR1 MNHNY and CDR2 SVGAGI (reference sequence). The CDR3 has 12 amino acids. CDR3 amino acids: CASSSTEVTQYF. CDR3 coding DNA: TGTGCCAGCAGTTCTACAGAAGTGACCCAGTACTTC.

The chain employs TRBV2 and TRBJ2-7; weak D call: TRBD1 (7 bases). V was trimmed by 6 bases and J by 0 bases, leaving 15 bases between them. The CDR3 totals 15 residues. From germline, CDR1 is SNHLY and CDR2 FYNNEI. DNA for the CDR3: TGTGCCAGCAGGCGCGGGACAGAGATCTCCTACGAGCAGTACTTC. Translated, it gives CASRRGTEISYEQYF.

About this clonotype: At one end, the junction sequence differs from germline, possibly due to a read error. Written as DNA, the CDR3 is TGCAGTGCTAGGCCCCGGGATTCATCCTACGAACAGTACTTC. This codes for CSARPRDSSYEQYF. The chain couples TRBV20-1 to TRBJ2-7, with D perhaps matching TRBD2 (5 bases). CDR3 length equals 14 residues. Germline V gives CDR1 DFQATT, CDR2 SNEGSKA (reference sequence).

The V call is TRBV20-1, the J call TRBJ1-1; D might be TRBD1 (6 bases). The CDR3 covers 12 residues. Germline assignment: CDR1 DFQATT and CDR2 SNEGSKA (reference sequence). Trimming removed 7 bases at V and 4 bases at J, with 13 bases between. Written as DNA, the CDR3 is TGCAGTGAGTCAGGGGAACGCACTGAAGCTTTCTTT. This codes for CSESGERTEAFF.

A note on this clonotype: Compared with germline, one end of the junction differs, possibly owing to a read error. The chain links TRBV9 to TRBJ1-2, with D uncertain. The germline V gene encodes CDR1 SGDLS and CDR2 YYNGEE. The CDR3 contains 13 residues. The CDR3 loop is CASSLGRNYGYTF. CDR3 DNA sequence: TGTGCCAGCAGCCTCGGCAGGAACTATGGCTACACCTTT.

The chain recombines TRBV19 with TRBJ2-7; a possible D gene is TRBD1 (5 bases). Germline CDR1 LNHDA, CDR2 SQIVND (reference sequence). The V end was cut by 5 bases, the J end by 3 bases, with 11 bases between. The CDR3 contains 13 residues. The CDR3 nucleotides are TGTGCCAGTAGTCGCAGGGATAACTACGAGCAGTACTTC. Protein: CASSRRDNYEQYF.

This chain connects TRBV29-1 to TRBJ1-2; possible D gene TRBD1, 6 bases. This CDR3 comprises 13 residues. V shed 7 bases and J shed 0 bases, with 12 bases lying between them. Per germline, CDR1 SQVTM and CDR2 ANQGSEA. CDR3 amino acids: CSARTASNYGYTF. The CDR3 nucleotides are TGCAGCGCGCGGACAGCCTCTAACTATGGCTACACCTTC.

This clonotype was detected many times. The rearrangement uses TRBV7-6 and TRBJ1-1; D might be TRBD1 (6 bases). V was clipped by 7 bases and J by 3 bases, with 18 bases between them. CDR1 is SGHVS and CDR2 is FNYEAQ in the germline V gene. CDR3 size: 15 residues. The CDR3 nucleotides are TGTGCCAGCATCCTTAGGGGGGGAGCGGACACTGAAGCTTTCTTT. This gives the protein CASILRGGADTEAFF.

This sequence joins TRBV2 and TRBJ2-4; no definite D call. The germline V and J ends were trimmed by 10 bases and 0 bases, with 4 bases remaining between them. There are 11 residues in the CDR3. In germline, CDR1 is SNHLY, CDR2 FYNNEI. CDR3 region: CATLAKNIQYF. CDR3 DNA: TGTGCCACCTTAGCCAAAAACATTCAGTACTTC.

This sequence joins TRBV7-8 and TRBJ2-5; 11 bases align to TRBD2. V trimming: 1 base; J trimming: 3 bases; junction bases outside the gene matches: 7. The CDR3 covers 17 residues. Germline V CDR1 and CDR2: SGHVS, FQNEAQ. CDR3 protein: CASSLGLRLAGKETQYF. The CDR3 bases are TGTGCCAGCAGCTTAGGTCTGCGACTAGCGGGAAAAGAGACCCAGTACTTC.

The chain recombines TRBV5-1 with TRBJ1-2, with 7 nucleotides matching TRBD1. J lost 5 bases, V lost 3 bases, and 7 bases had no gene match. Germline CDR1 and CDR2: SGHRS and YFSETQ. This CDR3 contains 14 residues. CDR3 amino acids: CASSSDRSLYGYTF. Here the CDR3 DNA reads TGCGCCAGCAGCTCGGACAGGAGCTTATATGGCTACACCTTC.

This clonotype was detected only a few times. CDR3 region: CASRLWPRETQYF. CDR3 sequence (DNA): TGTGCCAGCCGCCTTTGGCCAAGGGAGACCCAGTACTTC. This rearrangement joins TRBV2 to TRBJ2-5; D ambiguous. This CDR3 contains 13 residues. The germline V gene encodes CDR1 SNHLY and CDR2 FYNNEI. Trimming took 8 bases from V and 5 from J, leaving 15 bases between them.

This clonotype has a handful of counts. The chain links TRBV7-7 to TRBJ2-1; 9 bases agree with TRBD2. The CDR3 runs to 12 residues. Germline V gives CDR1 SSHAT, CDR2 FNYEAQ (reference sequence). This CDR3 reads CASFSGSNEQFF. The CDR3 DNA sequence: TGTGCTAGCTTTAGCGGGAGCAATGAGCAGTTCTTC.

CDR3 in DNA: TGTGCCAGTAGTGCCCTGGACAGGGAGCGAGCTTTCTTT. This gives the protein CASSALDRERAFF. The V gene is TRBV19, the J gene TRBJ1-1; 8 bases map to TRBD1. The V segment lost 5 bases and the J segment 10 bases; nucleotides outside the gene matches: 9. This CDR3 is 13 amino acids long. Germline CDR1 is LNHDA and CDR2 is SQIVND (reference sequence).

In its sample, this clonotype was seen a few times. CDR3 in amino acids: CASSNIGQGGGTGELFF. The CDR3 nucleotides are TGTGCCAGCAGCAACATCGGACAGGGCGGGGGCACCGGGGAGCTGTTTTTT. The chain employs TRBV9 and TRBJ2-2; the D gene is possibly TRBD1 (8 bases). V gave up 4 bases and J gave up 4 bases, with 20 bases separating them. Germline CDR1 is SGDLS and CDR2 is YYNGEE. CDR3 length: 17 residues.